Here is one T cell receptor (beta chain) with its context. The record originates from a study of CD8 T cells in ankylosing spondylitis. In making TCR beta libraries, quantitative 5'-RACE with molecular barcodes was used. TCRdb redid the calling of the 5' RACE reads with MiXCR, one entry per CDR3 protein. The sample contains some 200,000 distinct CDR3 sequences, 9.5% to 15% of which appear only once. Trimming stripped 1 base from V and 0 bases from J, with 10 bases between. CDR3 length: 15 residues. Germline V gives CDR1 SGHTA, CDR2 FQGNSA. This sequence originates from a male donor with ankylosing spondylitis or in good health (not recorded which). The material sequenced was blood, either unsorted or a sorted T cell fraction (not recorded which). V is TRBV7-2 and J is TRBJ2-7; D is uncertain. The CDR3 DNA follows: TGTGCCAGCAGCTTAGTCTCGGCAGCCTCCTACGAGCAGTACTTC. As protein: CASSLVSAASYEQYF.